This entry lists 18 T cell receptor beta chains sequenced from one sample in a study of T-cell reconstitution after alpha-beta-depleted transplantation in children. Library preparation (for TCRbeta) was performed with unique molecular identifiers. From the PCR reads, TCRdb called clonotypes with MiXCR, one entry per CDR3 protein. Counted here are under 450,000 distinct CDR3 sequences, 13% occurring once; the ten biggest clones make up 3.5% to 4.5%. The sample consisted of PBMCs, taken from the stem cell graft. Receptors were obtained from a human donor who donated a stem cell graft to a child with Fanconi anemia.

The genes are TRBV15 and TRBJ2-1, with 11 bases identical to TRBD1. The junction had 2 bases not matched to a gene; V was cut back by 1 base and J by 3 bases. The CDR3 extends over 16 amino acids. Germline-derived CDR1 and CDR2 are LNHNV and YYDKDF (reference sequence). The CDR3 spells CATSRGGTGGYNEQFF. CDR3 coding DNA: TGTGCCACCAGCAGAGGGGGGACAGGGGGCTACAATGAGCAGTTCTTC.

The CDR3 is CSARGHNNQPQHF. The DNA for the CDR3 is TGCAGTGCTAGGGGGCACAATAATCAGCCCCAGCATTTT. The chain employs TRBV20-1 and TRBJ1-5; tentatively, D is TRBD1 (5 bases). Germline loops: CDR1 DFQATT, CDR2 SNEGSKA (reference sequence). This CDR3 contains 13 residues. V lost 3 bases to trimming and J lost 4 bases, with 10 bases between them.

V gene TRBV29-1 combines with J gene TRBJ1-1; D unclear. Trimming took off 2 bases at V and 4 bases at J, with 14 bases between the two ends. Germline V CDR1 and CDR2: SQVTM, ANQGSEA. There are 14 residues in the CDR3. The DNA of the CDR3 is TGCAGCGTTGAACAGAACCTCCGGGCCACTGAAGCTTTCTTT. It encodes CSVEQNLRATEAFF.

The rearrangement joins TRBV10-3 to TRBJ2-7, with TRBD1 identical over 7 bases. This CDR3 is 15 amino acids long. V was pared by 2 bases and J by 3 bases, with 7 bases of the junction left unmatched. The germline V gene has CDR1 ENHRY and CDR2 SYGVKD. Here the CDR3 reads CAISEGDRDGYEQYV. In DNA form, the CDR3 reads TGTGCCATCAGTGAGGGAGACAGGGACGGCTACGAGCAGTACGTC.

There are a few counts of this clonotype. This chain joins TRBV4-3 and TRBJ1-1; possible D gene TRBD1, 5 bases. CDR1 and CDR2 from the germline V gene are LGHNA and YSLEER. The CDR3 covers 15 residues. Trimming took off 0 bases at V and 4 bases at J, with 12 bases between the two ends. In DNA, the CDR3 is TGCGCCAGCAGCCAAGATGGAAGTGGGGGCACTGAAGCTTTCTTT. Its protein is CASSQDGSGGTEAFF.

This clonotype was counted a few times. The rearrangement uses TRBV12-3 or TRBV12-4 and TRBJ1-1; 10 nucleotides match TRBD1. The CDR3 is made up of 13 amino acids. Trimming removed 10 bases from V and 7 bases from J; junction bases left unmatched: 9. CDR3 amino acids: CAIRMGTGDEAFF. The CDR3 bases are TGTGCCATCCGGATGGGGACAGGGGATGAAGCTTTCTTT.

V is TRBV7-8 and J is TRBJ2-1; 10 bases align to TRBD1. The germline V gene has CDR1 SGHVS and CDR2 FQNEAQ. V was pared by 1 base and J by 2 bases, with 2 bases of the junction left unmatched. The CDR3 is 16 amino acids. The CDR3 region is CASSLGDRGTYNEQFF. The DNA of the CDR3 is TGTGCCAGCAGCTTAGGGGACAGGGGCACCTACAATGAGCAGTTCTTC.

This chain joins TRBV5-6 and TRBJ2-7, with 7 nucleotides matching TRBD1. Germline lookup yields CDR1 SGHDT and CDR2 YYEEEE. The CDR3 has 14 amino acids. Written as DNA, the CDR3 is TGTGCCAGCAGCACAGGGGCTAGCTCCTACCAGCAGTACGTC. Amino acid sequence: CASSTGASSYQQYV.

This clonotype was recorded a few times. This chain connects TRBV12-3 or TRBV12-4 to TRBJ1-5; D call uncertain. The CDR3 loop spans 15 amino acids. Trimming pared 5 bases from V and 2 bases from J, leaving 13 bases between. This CDR3 reads CASSLYLSGNQPQHF. The CDR3 DNA reads TGTGCCAGCAGTCTATACCTTTCTGGCAATCAGCCCCAGCATTTT.

The rearrangement links TRBV7-3 to TRBJ2-7; D not certain. Germline CDR1 is SGHTA and CDR2 is FQGTGA. The CDR3 extends over 15 amino acids. V lost 4 bases to trimming and J lost 0 bases, with 13 bases between them. CDR3 nucleotides: TGTGCCAGCAGCTCTAATGGCGGAAGCTCCTACGAGCAGTACTTC. The encoded protein is CASSSNGGSSYEQYF.

V is TRBV5-4 and J is TRBJ2-3; tentative D call: TRBD2 (6 bases). Germline values: CDR1 SGHNT, CDR2 YYREEE (reference sequence). Trimming removed 1 base from V and 2 bases from J, with 11 bases in between. The CDR3 contains 15 residues. As DNA, the CDR3 is TGTGCCAGCAGCTTGCCGCTAGCGAACACAGATACGCAGTATTTT. Amino acid sequence: CASSLPLANTDTQYF.

CDR3 nucleotides: TGTGCCAGCAGCTTTGGGACAGGGAGAGATGAGACCCAGTACTTC. This encodes CASSFGTGRDETQYF. The chain recombines TRBV13 with TRBJ2-5; 9 nucleotides agree with TRBD1. The CDR3 sequence is 15 residues long. Germline V CDR1 and CDR2: PRHDT, FYEKMQ (reference sequence). V lost 3 bases to trimming and J lost 5 bases; unmatched junction nucleotides: 7.

V gene TRBV7-2 combines with J gene TRBJ1-1; 8 bases map to TRBD1. Germline trimming cut 5 bases from V and 6 bases from J; bases unmatched to any gene: 5. The CDR3 has 13 residues. Germline loops: CDR1 SGHTA, CDR2 FQGNSA. CDR3 region: CASSTQGAAEAFF. CDR3 sequence (DNA): TGTGCCAGCAGCACTCAGGGGGCAGCTGAAGCTTTCTTT.

This clonotype has only a few counts. The J gene is TRBJ2-3, the V gene TRBV29-1, with D possibly matching TRBD1 (5 bases). CDR1 is SQVTM and CDR2 is ANQGSEA in the germline V gene. The CDR3 loop spans 14 amino acids. V was clipped by 6 bases and J by 3 bases, with 16 bases between them. DNA for the CDR3: TGCAGCGTCCCAAGGTCAGGGCTAACAGATACGCAGTATTTT. Translated, it gives CSVPRSGLTDTQYF.

The gene calls are TRBV12-3 or TRBV12-4 and TRBJ1-1; 9 nucleotides agree with TRBD1. This CDR3 has 14 amino acids. J gave up 0 bases and V 7 bases, and 3 bases lay outside the gene matches. Written as DNA, the CDR3 is TGTGCCAGCAAACGGGACAGGGTGAACACTGAAGCTTTCTTT. Protein sequence: CASKRDRVNTEAFF.

Comment on this clonotype: One junction end disagrees with the germline gene, perhaps due to a read error. The CDR3 DNA reads TGTGCCAGCAGCTTGTCCCTCCGGACTGAGTTCCTCTTC. It yields the protein CASSLSLRTEFLF. This chain joins TRBV5-5 and TRBJ2-1; weak D call: TRBD2 (5 bases). The CDR3 loop spans 13 amino acids. Per germline, CDR1 SGHKS and CDR2 YYEKEE (reference sequence).

This clonotype has only a few counts. This chain links TRBV18 with TRBJ2-5; TRBD2 aligns across 7 bases. The CDR3 totals 15 residues. Germline CDR1 and CDR2: KGHSH and LQKENI. The J segment lost 3 bases and the V segment lost 3 bases, leaving 7 bases of the junction unmatched. DNA for the CDR3: TGTGCCAGCTCACCTTCTGGCGGGGGAGAAGAGACCCAGTACTTC. It is translated as CASSPSGGGEETQYF.

This clonotype was seen ten or more times. The gene calls are TRBV12-3 or TRBV12-4 and TRBJ1-2; maybe TRBD1 (6 bases). Trimming removed 5 bases at V and 6 bases at J, with 13 bases between. The CDR3 is 13 amino acids. For the CDR3, the DNA is TGTGCCAGCAGTCTCCAGGGGAACAATGGCTACACCTTC. Translating it yields CASSLQGNNGYTF.